This T cell receptor (beta chain) was documented in a study of Graves' ophthalmopathy and Graves' hyperthyroidism. Whole-study results and caveats: Sensitivity of 60% to 71% and specificity of 72.22% were achieved by the model that predicted ophthalmopathy progression. The majority of expanded thyroid clonotypes above 0.001 frequency also occurred in blood.

This clonotype came up a few times. The antigen is unknown. TCR beta CDR3 amplification used RNA transcripts. Second-round multiplex PCR came after a first-round RT-PCR that employed HTBI primers. From the multiplex PCR reads, TCRdb called clonotypes with MiXCR, one entry per CDR3 protein. The sample shows about 390,000 distinct CDR3 sequences, approximately 15% of them seen only once. The CDR3 totals 14 residues. CDR1 is LGHDT and CDR2 is YNNKEL in the germline V gene (reference sequence). The V end lost 1 base, the J end lost 2 bases, and 8 bases lay between the germline ends. Certain patients were not enrolled. These were patients with other autoimmune diseases, uncontrolled infections, pregnancy or lactation.

This receptor was obtained from a woman under 30 with stable Graves' hyperthyroidism. The sequenced material came from peripheral blood. The chain recombines TRBV3-1 with TRBJ2-5; D is ambiguous. Here the CDR3 reads CASSQALGQETQYF. CDR3 nucleotides: TGTGCCAGCAGCCAAGCCTTGGGGCAAGAGACCCAGTACTTC.